Given below is one T cell receptor (beta chain) in context. Per the original data handling: Nucleated cell counts were estimated from reference gene primer amplification. The protocol was immunoSEQ multiplex PCR, while the TCRdb copy is restricted to in-frame clones and leaves out a portion. That table furnishes V, J and clone size, whereas the DNA furnished D and trimming. This table holds around 68,000 clones, roughly 91% found once. The sample originates from a study of blood T cell repertoires in COVID-19. CDR1 is MNHEY, CDR2 SMNVEV, per germline (reference sequence). The junction had 8 bases not matched to a gene; V was cut back by 0 bases and J by 9 bases. The CDR3 sequence is 15 residues long.

What was sequenced was peripheral blood. This chain joins TRBV27 and TRBJ2-1, with 7 nucleotides matching TRBD1. The source of this sequence is a human donor in a cohort sampled during active COVID-19. This CDR3 is CASSLSRGPWGEQFF. The CDR3 nucleotides are TGTGCCAGCAGTTTATCGAGGGGGCCTTGGGGTGAGCAGTTCTTC.